The rows below give T cell receptor beta chains drawn from one sample of a study of T cells after yellow fever vaccination. Using its own MiXCR run on the 5' RACE reads, TCRdb lists one record per CDR3 protein. The sample lists some 320,000 distinct CDR3 sequences; about 4% were seen once. The material was PBMCs, obtained 5 days after the yellow fever booster vaccination. The source is a man between 18 and 35 years old who received the YFV17D yellow fever vaccine. Both conserved end residues are part of each CDR3. A D gene is named only where the DNA matches it firmly. The size of a clone is reported for some rows only, either as once, few or many, or as a class for expanded clones.

D gene: TRBD2; V gene: TRBV5-4; J gene: TRBJ2-1; clone size: -; CDR3 protein: CASSLAGVVYNEQFF; CDR3 DNA: TGTGCCAGCAGCTTAGCGGGGGTAGTCTACAATGAGCAGTTCTTC
D gene: -; V gene: TRBV7-6; J gene: TRBJ2-5; clone size: many; CDR3 protein: CASRGGYGETQYF; CDR3 DNA: TGTGCCAGCAGAGGAGGGTATGGGGAGACCCAGTACTTC
D gene: -; V gene: TRBV12-3/TRBV12-4; J gene: TRBJ2-1; clone size: few; CDR3 protein: CASRSGFSNEQFF; CDR3 DNA: TGTGCCAGCAGATCAGGGTTTAGCAATGAGCAGTTCTTC
D gene: TRBD2; V gene: TRBV5-1; J gene: TRBJ2-1; clone size: few; CDR3 protein: CASSWGLAGAYNEQFF; CDR3 DNA: TGCGCCAGCAGCTGGGGACTAGCGGGGGCCTACAATGAGCAGTTCTTC
D gene: -; V gene: TRBV7-9; J gene: TRBJ2-2; clone size: many; CDR3 protein: CASSLSGTANTGELFF; CDR3 DNA: TGTGCCAGCAGCTTATCCGGGACCGCGAACACCGGGGAGCTGTTTTTT
D gene: -; V gene: TRBV5-1; J gene: TRBJ1-2; clone size: -; CDR3 protein: CASSLGSGNYGYTF; CDR3 DNA: TGCGCCAGCAGCTTGGGGTCAGGGAATTATGGCTACACCTTC
D gene: -; V gene: TRBV5-1; J gene: TRBJ1-2; clone size: few; CDR3 protein: CASSLANRGNYGYTF; CDR3 DNA: TGCGCCAGCAGCTTGGCCAACCGGGGGAACTATGGCTACACCTTC
D gene: -; V gene: TRBV11-2; J gene: TRBJ1-2; clone size: many; CDR3 protein: CASSLSRGGKSNYGYTF; CDR3 DNA: TGTGCCAGCAGCTTATCCCGGGGAGGAAAATCTAACTATGGCTACACCTTC
D gene: TRBD2; V gene: TRBV9; J gene: TRBJ2-2; clone size: -; CDR3 protein: CASSVDPAGGTTGELFF; CDR3 DNA: TGTGCCAGCAGCGTAGATCCAGCGGGGGGAACCACCGGGGAGCTGTTTTTT
D gene: -; V gene: TRBV4-2; J gene: TRBJ2-3; clone size: -; CDR3 protein: CASSQNRWAGSDTQYF; CDR3 DNA: TGTGCCAGCAGCCAAAATCGCTGGGCAGGGTCAGATACGCAGTATTTT
D gene: TRBD1; V gene: TRBV11-3; J gene: TRBJ2-3; clone size: -; CDR3 protein: CASSFTGTGNADTQYF; CDR3 DNA: TGTGCCAGCAGCTTCACCGGGACAGGGAATGCGGATACGCAGTATTTT
D gene: -; V gene: TRBV19; J gene: TRBJ1-2; clone size: -; CDR3 protein: CASSTADRPLWGYTF; CDR3 DNA: TGTGCCAGTAGCACCGCCGACAGGCCCCTATGGGGCTACACCTTC
D gene: -; V gene: TRBV4-1; J gene: TRBJ1-1; clone size: few; CDR3 protein: CASSQDGRAEAFF; CDR3 DNA: TGCGCCAGCAGCCAAGATGGAAGGGCTGAAGCTTTCTTT
D gene: TRBD1; V gene: TRBV5-1; J gene: TRBJ2-3; clone size: many; CDR3 protein: CASSSGTETDTQYF; CDR3 DNA: TGCGCCAGCAGCTCCGGGACAGAGACAGATACGCAGTATTTT
D gene: TRBD2; V gene: TRBV7-2; J gene: TRBJ2-7; clone size: few; CDR3 protein: CASSLEAGGDATSYEQYF; CDR3 DNA: TGTGCCAGCAGCTTAGAGGCGGGGGGTGACGCCACCTCCTACGAGCAGTACTTC
D gene: -; V gene: TRBV6-1; J gene: TRBJ2-3; clone size: few; CDR3 protein: CASSERRGPSTDTQYF; CDR3 DNA: TGTGCCAGCAGTGAAAGACGAGGACCGTCCACAGATACGCAGTATTTT
D gene: -; V gene: TRBV6-5; J gene: TRBJ2-3; clone size: -; CDR3 protein: CASSYSGADTQYF; CDR3 DNA: TGTGCCAGCAGTTACTCCGGGGCAGATACGCAGTATTTT
D gene: -; V gene: TRBV6-2/TRBV6-3; J gene: TRBJ1-2; clone size: -; CDR3 protein: CASRSTGTNYGYTF; CDR3 DNA: TGTGCCAGCAGATCTACAGGGACTAACTATGGCTACACCTTC
D gene: -; V gene: TRBV18; J gene: TRBJ2-1; clone size: many; CDR3 protein: CASSQSTSGNEQFF; CDR3 DNA: TGTGCCAGCTCACAATCGACTTCCGGGAATGAGCAGTTCTTC
D gene: TRBD1; V gene: TRBV6-6; J gene: TRBJ1-4; clone size: -; CDR3 protein: CASEDRGIDEKLFF; CDR3 DNA: TGTGCCAGCGAAGACAGGGGGATCGATGAAAAACTGTTTTTT
D gene: -; V gene: TRBV29-1; J gene: TRBJ2-3; clone size: -; CDR3 protein: CSVGASTDTQYF; CDR3 DNA: TGCAGCGTTGGAGCTAGCACAGATACGCAGTATTTT
D gene: -; V gene: TRBV4-2; J gene: TRBJ1-1; clone size: -; CDR3 protein: CASSQSYWESQTEAFF; CDR3 DNA: TGTGCCAGCAGCCAATCCTATTGGGAGTCCCAAACTGAAGCTTTCTTT
D gene: -; V gene: TRBV7-9; J gene: TRBJ2-7; clone size: -; CDR3 protein: CASGWSGFDEQYF; CDR3 DNA: TGTGCCAGCGGCTGGAGCGGTTTTGACGAGCAGTACTTC
D gene: -; V gene: TRBV4-2; J gene: TRBJ1-2; clone size: -; CDR3 protein: CASSQETWDRSPYGYTF; CDR3 DNA: TGTGCCAGCAGCCAAGAAACCTGGGACCGATCTCCCTATGGCTACACCTTC
D gene: -; V gene: TRBV3-1; J gene: TRBJ2-1; clone size: many; CDR3 protein: CASSQYAGSYNEQFF; CDR3 DNA: TGTGCCAGCAGCCAATACGCTGGCAGTTACAATGAGCAGTTCTTC
D gene: -; V gene: TRBV5-1; J gene: TRBJ2-1; clone size: many; CDR3 protein: CASSLAASSYNEQFF; CDR3 DNA: TGCGCCAGCAGCTTGGCGGCTTCCTCCTACAATGAGCAGTTCTTC
D gene: -; V gene: TRBV19; J gene: TRBJ1-5; clone size: few; CDR3 protein: CASTTHQGQPQHF; CDR3 DNA: TGTGCCAGTACCACCCATCAAGGGCAGCCCCAGCATTTT
D gene: -; V gene: TRBV7-2; J gene: TRBJ1-2; clone size: few; CDR3 protein: CASSPQPGGQLYGYTF; CDR3 DNA: TGTGCCAGCAGCCCTCAGCCGGGAGGACAGCTCTATGGCTACACCTTC
D gene: -; V gene: TRBV7-6; J gene: TRBJ2-3; clone size: -; CDR3 protein: CASSRDESTDTQYF; CDR3 DNA: TGTGCCAGCTCACGGGACGAAAGCACAGATACGCAGTATTTT
D gene: -; V gene: TRBV4-1; J gene: TRBJ2-2; clone size: few; CDR3 protein: CASSQDPGFGELFF; CDR3 DNA: TGCGCCAGCAGCCAAGATCCAGGGTTCGGGGAGCTGTTTTTT
D gene: -; V gene: TRBV18; J gene: TRBJ2-3; clone size: many; CDR3 protein: CASSRLQLQGDTQYF; CDR3 DNA: TGTGCCAGCTCACGGTTGCAGTTGCAAGGGGATACGCAGTATTTT
D gene: -; V gene: TRBV27; J gene: TRBJ2-7; clone size: few; CDR3 protein: CASSSGNWAYEQYF; CDR3 DNA: TGTGCCAGCAGTTCAGGGAACTGGGCTTACGAGCAGTACTTC
D gene: TRBD2; V gene: TRBV11-2; J gene: TRBJ2-1; clone size: many; CDR3 protein: CASSLAASGASYNEQFF; CDR3 DNA: TGTGCCAGCAGCTTAGCCGCTAGCGGGGCCTCCTACAATGAGCAGTTCTTC
D gene: TRBD1; V gene: TRBV5-1; J gene: TRBJ2-5; clone size: few; CDR3 protein: CASSQRQGQETQYF; CDR3 DNA: TGCGCCAGCAGCCAACGACAGGGCCAAGAGACCCAGTACTTC
D gene: -; V gene: TRBV19; J gene: TRBJ2-1; clone size: few; CDR3 protein: CASSIASGATGANEQFF; CDR3 DNA: TGTGCCAGTAGTATAGCCAGCGGGGCGACAGGGGCGAATGAGCAGTTCTTC
D gene: -; V gene: TRBV29-1; J gene: TRBJ2-5; clone size: -; CDR3 protein: CSVLGKTQYF; CDR3 DNA: TGCAGCGTTCTTGGGAAGACCCAGTACTTC
D gene: -; V gene: TRBV7-2; J gene: TRBJ2-5; clone size: many; CDR3 protein: CASSRGLPPRGETQYF; CDR3 DNA: TGTGCCAGCAGCCGAGGACTGCCCCCCCGGGGAGAGACCCAGTACTTC
D gene: -; V gene: TRBV4-1; J gene: TRBJ2-4; clone size: many; CDR3 protein: CASSQDAGEIGKNIQYF; CDR3 DNA: TGCGCCAGCAGCCAAGATGCAGGGGAAATAGGCAAAAACATTCAGTACTTC
D gene: TRBD1; V gene: TRBV5-1; J gene: TRBJ2-1; clone size: -; CDR3 protein: CASSAGTGGYNEQFF; CDR3 DNA: TGCGCCAGCAGCGCCGGGACAGGGGGCTACAATGAGCAGTTCTTC
D gene: -; V gene: TRBV5-1; J gene: TRBJ2-3; clone size: many; CDR3 protein: CASSAPGTDTQYF; CDR3 DNA: TGCGCCAGCAGCGCCCCAGGCACAGATACGCAGTATTTT
D gene: -; V gene: TRBV11-1; J gene: TRBJ2-7; clone size: -; CDR3 protein: CASSHPGVEQYF; CDR3 DNA: TGTGCCAGCAGCCACCCTGGGGTCGAGCAGTACTTC
D gene: -; V gene: TRBV28; J gene: TRBJ1-1; clone size: -; CDR3 protein: CASSLPHGNTEAFF; CDR3 DNA: TGTGCCAGCAGTTTACCCCACGGGAACACTGAAGCTTTCTTT
D gene: -; V gene: TRBV3-1; J gene: TRBJ1-1; clone size: many; CDR3 protein: CASSQEGSEAFF; CDR3 DNA: TGTGCCAGCAGCCAAGAAGGGTCTGAAGCTTTCTTT
D gene: -; V gene: TRBV3-1; J gene: TRBJ2-5; clone size: -; CDR3 protein: CASSRGTLKTQYF; CDR3 DNA: TGTGCCAGCAGCCGGGGGACTCTGAAGACCCAGTACTTC
D gene: TRBD1; V gene: TRBV5-4; J gene: TRBJ2-2; clone size: -; CDR3 protein: CASSSNTGQGAGELFF; CDR3 DNA: TGTGCCAGCAGCTCCAATACGGGACAGGGCGCCGGGGAGCTGTTTTTT
D gene: -; V gene: TRBV18; J gene: TRBJ1-5; clone size: many; CDR3 protein: CASPGAGGNQPQHF; CDR3 DNA: TGTGCCAGCCCGGGGGCGGGCGGCAATCAGCCCCAGCATTTT
D gene: TRBD2; V gene: TRBV7-9; J gene: TRBJ2-3; clone size: -; CDR3 protein: CASSPGLAGYGGTDTQYF; CDR3 DNA: TGTGCCAGCAGCCCCGGACTAGCGGGGTACGGGGGGACAGATACGCAGTATTTT
D gene: -; V gene: TRBV6-6; J gene: TRBJ1-5; clone size: few; CDR3 protein: CASSYISHSNQPQHF; CDR3 DNA: TGTGCCAGCAGTTACATCAGTCATAGCAATCAGCCCCAGCATTTT
D gene: -; V gene: TRBV29-1; J gene: TRBJ1-5; clone size: -; CDR3 protein: CSVGGGYSNQPQHF; CDR3 DNA: TGCAGCGTCGGGGGGGGGTATAGCAATCAGCCCCAGCATTTT
D gene: -; V gene: TRBV7-2; J gene: TRBJ1-3; clone size: many; CDR3 protein: CASAPILTGNTIYF; CDR3 DNA: TGTGCCAGCGCCCCTATCCTTACCGGAAACACCATATATTTT
D gene: TRBD1; V gene: TRBV2; J gene: TRBJ1-5; clone size: -; CDR3 protein: CASWPGQGHQPQHF; CDR3 DNA: TGTGCCAGCTGGCCGGGACAGGGACATCAGCCCCAGCATTTT
D gene: TRBD2; V gene: TRBV3-1; J gene: TRBJ2-1; clone size: -; CDR3 protein: CASSQGFGLAGKNEQFF; CDR3 DNA: TGTGCCAGCAGCCAAGGGTTCGGACTAGCGGGGAAGAATGAGCAGTTCTTC
D gene: TRBD2; V gene: TRBV7-3; J gene: TRBJ2-1; clone size: -; CDR3 protein: CASSVSSGGINEQFF; CDR3 DNA: TGTGCCAGCAGCGTTTCTAGCGGGGGGATTAATGAGCAGTTCTTC
D gene: TRBD2; V gene: TRBV20-1; J gene: TRBJ2-5; clone size: -; CDR3 protein: CSVRLAGGPPETQYF; CDR3 DNA: TGCAGTGTCAGACTAGCGGGGGGCCCTCCGGAGACCCAGTACTTC
D gene: -; V gene: TRBV12-3/TRBV12-4; J gene: TRBJ1-2; clone size: -; CDR3 protein: CASSDTIHYGYTF; CDR3 DNA: TGTGCCAGCAGTGATACCATCCACTATGGCTACACCTTC
D gene: -; V gene: TRBV18; J gene: TRBJ1-2; clone size: many; CDR3 protein: CASSHTDSSNYGYTF; CDR3 DNA: TGTGCCAGCTCCCATACGGACAGCTCGAACTATGGCTACACCTTC
D gene: -; V gene: TRBV20-1; J gene: TRBJ2-6; clone size: many; CDR3 protein: CSASLSGANVLTF; CDR3 DNA: TGCAGTGCTAGTCTCTCTGGGGCCAACGTCCTGACTTTC
D gene: TRBD1; V gene: TRBV12-3/TRBV12-4; J gene: TRBJ2-3; clone size: -; CDR3 protein: CASTRQGPSDTQYF; CDR3 DNA: TGTGCCAGCACCCGACAGGGCCCCTCAGATACGCAGTATTTT
D gene: -; V gene: TRBV11-2; J gene: TRBJ1-4; clone size: few; CDR3 protein: CASSPENEKLFF; CDR3 DNA: TGTGCCAGCAGTCCCGAAAATGAAAAACTGTTTTTT
D gene: TRBD2; V gene: TRBV7-9; J gene: TRBJ2-1; clone size: few; CDR3 protein: CASSPPFAGEYNEQFF; CDR3 DNA: TGTGCCAGCAGCCCCCCCTTTGCGGGGGAATACAATGAGCAGTTCTTC